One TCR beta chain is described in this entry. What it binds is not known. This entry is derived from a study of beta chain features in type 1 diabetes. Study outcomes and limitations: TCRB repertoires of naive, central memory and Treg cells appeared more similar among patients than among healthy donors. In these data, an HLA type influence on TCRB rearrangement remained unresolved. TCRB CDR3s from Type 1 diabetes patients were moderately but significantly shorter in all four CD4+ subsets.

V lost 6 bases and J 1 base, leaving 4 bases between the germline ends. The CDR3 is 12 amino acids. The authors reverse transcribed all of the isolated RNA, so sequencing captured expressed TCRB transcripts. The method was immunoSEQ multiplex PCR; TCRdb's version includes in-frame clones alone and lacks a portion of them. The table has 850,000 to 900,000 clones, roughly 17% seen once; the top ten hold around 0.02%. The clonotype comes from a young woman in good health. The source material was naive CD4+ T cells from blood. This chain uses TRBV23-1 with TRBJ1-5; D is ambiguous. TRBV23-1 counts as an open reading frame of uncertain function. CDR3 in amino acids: CASRKSNQPQHF. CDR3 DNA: TGCGCCAGCAGAAAGAGCAATCAGCCCCAGCATTTT.